The 31 T cell receptor beta chains listed next were all sequenced from one sample in a study of shared clonotypes between healthy human individuals. Measured with immunoSEQ multiplex PCR; TCRdb has only the in-frame clones, and not every one. The table includes more than 2 million clones, about 93% detected once. Selected positively for CCR7 and CD45RO-negative, naive CD8 cells excluded terminally differentiated effector memory CD45RA+ cells. Sequencing input: naive CD8+ T cells from PBMCs. The receptors come from a man between 18 and 35 years old in good health. Some clones in this sample may be carry-over from other donors' samples.

The rearrangement joins TRBV5-6 to TRBJ2-7; tentative D call: TRBD2 (7 bases). Germline V lookup: CDR1 SGHDT, CDR2 YYEEEE. The CDR3 has 17 residues. The V and J ends lost 4 bases and 5 bases respectively, with 25 bases between them. CDR3: CASSTGGLVRGFDEQYF. In nucleotides, the CDR3 is TGTGCCAGCAGCACTGGTGGACTAGTAAGGGGGTTCGACGAGCAGTACTTC.

The J gene is TRBJ1-2, the V gene TRBV19; tentatively, D is TRBD1 (5 bases). V was cut by 8 bases and J by 2 bases, with 12 bases left in between. CDR1 and CDR2 from the germline V gene are LNHDA and SQIVND (reference sequence). The CDR3 runs 13 residues. The CDR3 is CASDGGANYGYTF. CDR3 DNA sequence: TGTGCCAGTGATGGAGGGGCCAACTATGGCTACACCTTC.

This sequence joins TRBV6-1 and TRBJ1-1; D gene uncertain. Germline V CDR1 and CDR2: MNHNS, SASEGT. The V end lost 1 base, the J end lost 0 bases, and 15 bases lay between the germline ends. The CDR3 runs to 17 residues. This CDR3 is CASSEGRWKGMNTEAFF. The CDR3 bases are TGTGCCAGCAGTGAAGGGAGATGGAAGGGAATGAACACTGAAGCTTTCTTT.

The gene calls are TRBV4-3 and TRBJ2-2, with 7 positions matching TRBD2. Germline V gene lookup returns CDR1 LGHNA and CDR2 YSLEER. The CDR3 runs 19 residues. J was trimmed by 3 bases and V by 0 bases; bases with no gene match: 13. CDR3 bases: TGCGCCAGCAGCCAAGATGGCCTCACGGGGCTAGCGGACACCGGGGAGCTGTTTTTT. Residues: CASSQDGLTGLADTGELFF.

The V and J genes are TRBV7-6 and TRBJ2-3, with 10 bases aligning to TRBD1. After removal of 5 bases from V and 5 bases from J, the junction contained 7 bases not matched to a gene. The germline V gene encodes CDR1 SGHVS and CDR2 FNYEAQ. The CDR3 runs 15 residues. The CDR3 nucleotides are TGTGCCAGCAGCCCGAGGACAGGGGGGGGAGATACGCAGTATTTT. This encodes CASSPRTGGGDTQYF.

The V and J genes are TRBV9 and TRBJ2-1; D not resolved. There are 16 residues in the CDR3. Germline loops: CDR1 SGDLS, CDR2 YYNGEE. The germline V and J ends were trimmed by 4 bases and 4 bases, with 18 bases remaining between them. CDR3 nucleotide sequence: TGTGCCAGCAGCCTACGGTGGGGTGGGCTTTACAATGAGCAGTTCTTC. This codes for CASSLRWGGLYNEQFF.

The CDR3 region is CARPQRRPTYEQYF. CDR3 bases: TGTGCCAGGCCTCAGAGGCGCCCAACTTACGAGCAGTACTTC. The chain joins TRBV6-4 to TRBJ2-7; D is unclear. Germline CDR1 reads MRHNA; CDR2 reads SNTAGT. V dropped 9 bases and J dropped 4 bases, with 19 bases sitting between them. The length of the CDR3 is 14 residues.

This chain joins TRBV29-1 and TRBJ2-5; 10 nucleotides line up with TRBD2. This CDR3 contains 16 residues. Germline V lookup: CDR1 SQVTM, CDR2 ANQGSEA. Trimming at V came to 3 bases and at J to 2 bases, leaving 9 bases not matched to a gene. The CDR3 bases are TGCAGCGTTGAGGTCTGGACTAGCGGCTCACAAGAGACCCAGTACTTC. It is translated as CSVEVWTSGSQETQYF.

This chain uses TRBV5-5 with TRBJ2-2; no clear D. In germline, CDR1 is SGHKS, CDR2 YYEKEE (reference sequence). The CDR3 extends over 14 amino acids. Trimming cost V 2 bases and J 1 base, with 6 bases left between them. In DNA, the CDR3 is TGTGCCAGCAGCTTTTCGGGGAACACCGGGGAGCTGTTTTTT. It codes for CASSFSGNTGELFF.

The V call is TRBV7-3, the J call TRBJ2-1; a weak D match, TRBD2 (5 bases). Germline V gene data show CDR1 as SGHTA and CDR2 as FQGTGA. With 7 bases removed from V and 4 bases from J, the gap between germline ends came to 20 bases. The CDR3 consists of 16 residues. CDR3 sequence: CASTLAGPALYNEQFF. The CDR3, as DNA: TGTGCCAGCACCCTAGCCGGGCCCGCGCTTTACAATGAGCAGTTCTTC. Full variable domain (missing parts from reference TRBV7-3 and TRBJ2-1): GAGVSQTPSNKVTEKGKYVELRCDPISGHTALYWYRQSLGQGPEFLIYFQGTGAADDSGLPNDRFFAVRPEGSVSTLKIQRTERGDSAVYLCASTLAGPALYNEQFFGPGTRLTVL.

This chain uses TRBV10-1 with TRBJ2-7; D uncertain. CDR1 and CDR2 from the germline V gene are WNHNN and SYGVQD (reference sequence). This CDR3 has 12 residues. V dropped 0 bases and J dropped 7 bases, with 7 bases sitting between them. CDR3 loop: CASSESNKEQYF. The CDR3 DNA reads TGCGCCAGCAGTGAGTCGAATAAAGAGCAGTACTTC.

The rearrangement links TRBV5-6 to TRBJ2-1; D not resolved. This CDR3 comprises 14 residues. Germline V gene sequence: CDR1 SGHDT, CDR2 YYEEEE. Trimming stripped 5 bases from V and 0 bases from J, with 9 bases between. CDR3 bases: TGTGCCAGCAGGGCGGTAAGCTCCTACAATGAGCAGTTCTTC. It translates to CASRAVSSYNEQFF.

The chain uses TRBV29-1 and TRBJ2-2; D is unresolved. The germline CDR1 and CDR2 sequences are SQVTM and ANQGSEA. V shed 7 bases and J shed 8 bases, with 8 bases lying between them. The CDR3 has 10 residues. The DNA for the CDR3 is TGCAGCGCTCTCTGGGGGGAGCTGTTTTTT. It yields the protein CSALWGELFF.

The chain has TRBV5-1 and TRBJ1-2; TRBD1 is a possible D gene (5 bases). CDR1 is SGHRS and CDR2 is YFSETQ in the germline V gene. Trimming shortened V by 3 bases and J by 3 bases, and 18 bases separated the two germline ends. CDR3 length equals 16 residues. The CDR3 sequence is CASSSTGRVPYYGYTF. CDR3 DNA sequence: TGCGCCAGCAGCTCGACGGGGCGGGTACCCTACTATGGCTACACCTTC.

The gene calls are TRBV6-1 and TRBJ2-5, with 7 nucleotides matching TRBD2. Germline V CDR1 and CDR2: MNHNS, SASEGT. The CDR3 is 13 amino acids. With 5 bases clipped from V and 6 bases from J, the junction kept 6 bases outside the gene matches. The CDR3 sequence is CASSRSGAKTQYF. The CDR3 coding sequence is TGTGCCAGCAGTCGAAGCGGGGCGAAGACCCAGTACTTC.

Concerning this clone: Other DNA sequences in the sample encode the same CDR3. The genes are TRBV27 and TRBJ2-7, with D perhaps matching TRBD2 (5 bases). CDR1 MNHEY and CDR2 SMNVEV come from the germline V gene (reference sequence). V was shortened by 3 bases and J by 2 bases, with 8 bases between the two germline ends. The CDR3 is 13 residues long. Written as DNA, the CDR3 is TGTGCCAGCAGTTTTAGCGCGACCTACGAGCAGTACTTC. Amino acids: CASSFSATYEQYF.

This clone appeared once. The chain recombines TRBV19 with TRBJ2-2, with D perhaps TRBD1 or TRBD2 (5 bases each). The CDR3 extends over 15 amino acids. Per germline, CDR1 LNHDA and CDR2 SQIVND (reference sequence). V was trimmed by 10 bases and J by 1 base, leaving 16 bases between them. The CDR3 coding sequence is TGTGCCACAATTTCCGGGACCTTGAACACCGGGGAGCTGTTTTTT. It specifies CATISGTLNTGELFF.

This clone was picked up a small number of times. This rearrangement joins TRBV14 to TRBJ1-4; D uncertain. Looked up from germline, CDR1 is SGHDN and CDR2 is FVKESK. Trimming stripped 4 bases from V and 8 bases from J, with 11 bases between. This CDR3 spans 13 amino acids. The CDR3 DNA reads TGTGCCAGCAGCCGGGCCCCGTGGGAAAAACTGTTTTTT. It codes for CASSRAPWEKLFF.

The rearrangement uses TRBV27 and TRBJ2-2, with 10 bases that match TRBD2. The germline V gene has CDR1 MNHEY and CDR2 SMNVEV (reference sequence). The ends lost 6 bases at V and 5 bases at J; junction bases unmatched: 6. The CDR3 length is 15 residues. The CDR3 loop reads CASRIGLADTGELFF. CDR3 bases: TGTGCCAGCAGAATTGGACTAGCGGATACCGGGGAGCTGTTTTTT.

This clone was observed a single time. The V call is TRBV2, the J call TRBJ2-1, with 8 bases that match TRBD2. V trimming: 11 bases; J trimming: 3 bases; junction bases outside the gene matches: 12. CDR1 is SNHLY and CDR2 is FYNNEI in the germline V gene. CDR3 size: 15 residues. CDR3 amino acids: CASYGGGLYYNEQFF. The CDR3, as DNA: TGTGCCTCCTACGGGGGGGGTTTATACTACAATGAGCAGTTCTTC.

Here the CDR3 reads CASSDRGRYNEQFF. CDR3 DNA: TGTGCCAGCAGTGACAGGGGGCGTTACAATGAGCAGTTCTTC. J is TRBJ2-1 and V is TRBV2, with 8 nucleotides matching TRBD1. Trimming cost V 3 bases and J 4 bases; bases outside gene matches: 2. CDR1 and CDR2 (germline): SNHLY, FYNNEI. The CDR3 is 14 amino acids.

The gene calls are TRBV28 and TRBJ2-3; the D gene is possibly TRBD1 (6 bases). Germline loops: CDR1 MDHEN, CDR2 SYDVKM. This CDR3 is 17 amino acids long. Trimming pared 1 base from V and 6 bases from J, leaving 20 bases between. The CDR3 here is CASSLFRGITSRDTQYF. The CDR3, as DNA: TGTGCCAGCAGTTTATTTAGGGGGATAACTTCTCGGGATACGCAGTATTTT.

The gene calls are TRBV7-8 and TRBJ2-1; 8 nucleotides align to TRBD1. V gave up 5 bases and J gave up 4 bases; unmatched junction bases: 10. This CDR3 spans 16 amino acids. The germline gives CDR1 SGHVS, CDR2 FQNEAQ. The chain's CDR3 is CASSRTGTGLYNEQFF. The CDR3 DNA sequence: TGTGCCAGCAGCCGCACCGGGACAGGACTTTACAATGAGCAGTTCTTC.

The chain links TRBV27 to TRBJ2-1; 14 nucleotides match TRBD2. The length of the CDR3 is 17 residues. The V and J ends lost 4 bases and 8 bases, in that order; junction bases with no gene match: 10. Looked up from germline, CDR1 is MNHEY and CDR2 is SMNVEV (reference sequence). The CDR3 loop is CASSWNTGTSGSDEQFF. CDR3 nucleotide sequence: TGTGCCAGCAGTTGGAATACCGGGACTAGCGGGAGTGATGAGCAGTTCTTC.

This chain uses TRBV28 with TRBJ1-4, with D possibly being TRBD1 (6 bases). The germline gives CDR1 MDHEN, CDR2 SYDVKM. The CDR3 covers 14 residues. Trimming took off 6 bases at V and 8 bases at J, with 16 bases between the two ends. CDR3 amino acids: CASSETGRWEKLFF. Here the CDR3 DNA reads TGTGCCAGCAGCGAAACAGGGAGATGGGAAAAACTGTTTTTT.

A note on this clone: Other nucleotide sequences in the sample specify the same CDR3. This chain uses TRBV28 with TRBJ2-5, with 13 bases fitting TRBD2. The length of the CDR3 is 15 residues. The germline V gene encodes CDR1 MDHEN and CDR2 SYDVKM. J lost 2 bases, V lost 5 bases, and 2 bases had no gene match. This CDR3 reads CASSPGLAGQETQYF. DNA of the CDR3: TGTGCCAGCAGTCCGGGACTAGCGGGACAAGAGACCCAGTACTTC.

The rearrangement uses TRBV7-9 and TRBJ1-1; no reliable D call. CDR1 is SEHNR, CDR2 FQNEAQ, per germline (reference sequence). CDR3 length equals 15 residues. Trimming took off 6 bases at V and 1 base at J, with 15 bases between the two ends. CDR3 protein: CASRPNSGGNTEAFF. Written as DNA, the CDR3 is TGTGCCAGCAGACCGAACTCCGGTGGGAACACTGAAGCTTTCTTT.

For this clone: This sample also contains other DNA sequences that code for the same CDR3. CDR3 bases: TGTGCCAGCAGCGTAGACGGGGCGACGGGAAACACCATATATTTT. Its translation: CASSVDGATGNTIYF. J is TRBJ1-3 and V is TRBV9; tentative D call: TRBD1 (5 bases). CDR1 and CDR2 (germline): SGDLS, YYNGEE. The CDR3 contains 15 residues. V shed 0 bases and J shed 4 bases, with 11 bases lying between them.

V usage is TRBV28 and J usage is TRBJ2-1, with 9 bases fitting TRBD2. Germline CDR1 and CDR2: MDHEN and SYDVKM. CDR3 length: 18 amino acids. With V trimmed by 7 bases and J by 7 bases, 20 bases remained unmatched. The CDR3 DNA reads as TGTGCCAGCAACCGAAAGGTGGGGCTAGCGGGGCTCCGAAATGAGCAGTTCTTC. Amino acids: CASNRKVGLAGLRNEQFF.

The table lists this clone with a count of one. V gene TRBV7-8 combines with J gene TRBJ2-2; 13 nucleotides line up with TRBD2. V lost 2 bases to trimming and J lost 1 base; unmatched junction nucleotides: 4. The length of the CDR3 is 18 residues. Germline values: CDR1 SGHVS, CDR2 FQNEAQ. The DNA of the CDR3 is TGTGCCAGCAGCTTACTACTAGCGGGAGGGGAGAACACCGGGGAGCTGTTTTTT. As protein: CASSLLLAGGENTGELFF.

The chain combines TRBV5-4 with TRBJ1-3; D might be TRBD1 (5 bases). Trimming shortened V by 3 bases and J by 0 bases, and 13 bases separated the two germline ends. The CDR3 is 16 residues long. Per the germline V gene, CDR1 is SGHNT and CDR2 is YYREEE (reference sequence). For the CDR3, the DNA is TGTGCCAGCAGCTATCCGGGGGAGGGCTCTGGAAACACCATATATTTT. This gives the protein CASSYPGEGSGNTIYF.